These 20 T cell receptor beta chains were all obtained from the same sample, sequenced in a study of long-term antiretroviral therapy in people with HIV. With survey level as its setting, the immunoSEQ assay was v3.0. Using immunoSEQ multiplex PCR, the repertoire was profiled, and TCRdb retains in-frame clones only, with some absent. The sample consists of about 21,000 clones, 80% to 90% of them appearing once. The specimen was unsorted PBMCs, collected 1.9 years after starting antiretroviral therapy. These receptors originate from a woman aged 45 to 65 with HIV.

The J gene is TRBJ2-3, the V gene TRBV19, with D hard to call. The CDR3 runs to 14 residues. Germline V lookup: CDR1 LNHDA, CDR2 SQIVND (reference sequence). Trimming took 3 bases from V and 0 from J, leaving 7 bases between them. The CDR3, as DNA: TGTGCCAGTAGTATTCGGGTTAGCACAGATACGCAGTATTTT. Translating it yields CASSIRVSTDTQYF.

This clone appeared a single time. As DNA, the CDR3 is TGTGCCAGCAGCTCAAGGGAGGGGGCGGCGTATGGCTACACCTTC. This encodes CASSSREGAAYGYTF. J is TRBJ1-2 and V is TRBV6-1; TRBD1 agrees at 7 bases. J gave up 5 bases and V 6 bases, and 12 bases lay outside the gene matches. CDR1 MNHNS and CDR2 SASEGT come from the germline V gene. The CDR3 contains 15 residues.

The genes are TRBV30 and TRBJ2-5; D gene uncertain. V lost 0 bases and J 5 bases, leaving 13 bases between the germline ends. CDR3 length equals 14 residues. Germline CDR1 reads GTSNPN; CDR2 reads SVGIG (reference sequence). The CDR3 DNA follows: TGTGCCTGGAGTGTAACTGGGAACGGGGAGACCCAGTACTTC. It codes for CAWSVTGNGETQYF.

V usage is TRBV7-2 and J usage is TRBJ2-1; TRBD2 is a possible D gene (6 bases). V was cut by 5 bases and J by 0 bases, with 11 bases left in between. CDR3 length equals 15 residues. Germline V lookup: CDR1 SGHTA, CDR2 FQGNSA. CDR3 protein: CASSRGGDSYNEQFF. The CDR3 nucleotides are TGTGCCAGCAGCCGTGGCGGGGACTCCTACAATGAGCAGTTCTTC.

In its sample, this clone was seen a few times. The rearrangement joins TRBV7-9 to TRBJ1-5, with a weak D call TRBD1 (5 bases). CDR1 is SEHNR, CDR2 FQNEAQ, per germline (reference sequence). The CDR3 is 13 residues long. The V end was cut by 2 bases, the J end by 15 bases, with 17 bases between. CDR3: CASSLTGTETLHF. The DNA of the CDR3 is TGTGCCAGCAGCTTAACCGGGACCGAAACTTTGCATTTT.

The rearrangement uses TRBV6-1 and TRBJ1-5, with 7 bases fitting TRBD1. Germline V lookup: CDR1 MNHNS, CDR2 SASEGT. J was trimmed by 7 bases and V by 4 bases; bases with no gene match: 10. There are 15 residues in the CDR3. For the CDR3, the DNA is TGTGCCAGCAGTGCGGGGCAGGGGGTGCGACAGCCCCAGCATTTT. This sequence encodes CASSAGQGVRQPQHF.

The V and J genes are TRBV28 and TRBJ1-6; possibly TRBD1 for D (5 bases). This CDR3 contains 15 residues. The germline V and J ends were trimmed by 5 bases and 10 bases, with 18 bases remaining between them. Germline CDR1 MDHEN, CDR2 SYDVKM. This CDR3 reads CASSLGAGMESPLHF. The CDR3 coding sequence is TGTGCCAGCAGTCTTGGAGCAGGGATGGAGTCACCCCTCCACTTT.

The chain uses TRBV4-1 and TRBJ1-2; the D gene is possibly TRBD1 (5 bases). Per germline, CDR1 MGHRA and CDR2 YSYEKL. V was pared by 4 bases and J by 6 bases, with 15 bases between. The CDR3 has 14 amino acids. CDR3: CASSPARGVHGYTF. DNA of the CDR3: TGCGCCAGCAGCCCGGCGCGGGGGGTTCATGGCTACACCTTC.

CDR3 sequence: CASYPHGLLDTEAFF. The CDR3 DNA reads as TGTGCCAGCTACCCCCACGGCTTGTTGGACACTGAAGCTTTCTTT. This sequence joins TRBV5-5 and TRBJ1-1; no clear D gene. The CDR3 extends over 15 amino acids. Looked up from germline, CDR1 is SGHKS and CDR2 is YYEKEE (reference sequence). V lost 7 bases and J lost 3, with 19 bases in between.

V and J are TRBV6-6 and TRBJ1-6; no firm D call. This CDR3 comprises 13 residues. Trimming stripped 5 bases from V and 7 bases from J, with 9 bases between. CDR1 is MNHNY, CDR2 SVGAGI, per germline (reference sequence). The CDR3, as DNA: TGTGCCAGCAGTCGACAAACAAATTCACCCCTCCACTTT. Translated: CASSRQTNSPLHF.

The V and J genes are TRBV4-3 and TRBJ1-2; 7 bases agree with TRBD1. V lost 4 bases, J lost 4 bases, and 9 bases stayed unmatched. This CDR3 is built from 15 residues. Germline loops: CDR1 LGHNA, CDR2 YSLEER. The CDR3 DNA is TGCGCCAGCAGCCGCCCCGAGGAGGGGGCCTATGGCTACACCTTC. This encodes CASSRPEEGAYGYTF.

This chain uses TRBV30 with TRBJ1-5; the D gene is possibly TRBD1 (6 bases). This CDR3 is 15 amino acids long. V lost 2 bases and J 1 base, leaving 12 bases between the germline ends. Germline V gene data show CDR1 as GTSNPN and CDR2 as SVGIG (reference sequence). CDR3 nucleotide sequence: TGTGCCTGGAGTTCCCGGGACATCAGCAATCAGCCCCAGCATTTT. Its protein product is CAWSSRDISNQPQHF.

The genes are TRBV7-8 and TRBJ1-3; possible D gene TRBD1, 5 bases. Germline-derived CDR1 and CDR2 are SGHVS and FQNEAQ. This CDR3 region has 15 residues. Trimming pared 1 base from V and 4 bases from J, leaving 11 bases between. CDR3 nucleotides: TGTGCCAGCAGCTTAGGTCTCGGGGCAGGAAACACCATATATTTT. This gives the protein CASSLGLGAGNTIYF.

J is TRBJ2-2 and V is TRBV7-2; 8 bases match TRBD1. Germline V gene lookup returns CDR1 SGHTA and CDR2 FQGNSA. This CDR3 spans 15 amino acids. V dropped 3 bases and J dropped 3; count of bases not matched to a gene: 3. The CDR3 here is CASSFTTGDTGELFF. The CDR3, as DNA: TGTGCCAGCAGCTTTACGACAGGGGACACCGGGGAGCTGTTTTTT.

The CDR3 loop reads CASSPRAGEEQYF. CDR3 DNA: TGTGCCAGTAGTCCGCGGGCAGGTGAAGAGCAGTACTTC. V usage is TRBV19 and J usage is TRBJ2-7; a possible D gene is TRBD2 (5 bases). The ends were cut back, 5 bases at V and 7 bases at J, with 15 bases in the middle. Germline V lookup: CDR1 LNHDA, CDR2 SQIVND (reference sequence). The CDR3 runs to 13 residues.

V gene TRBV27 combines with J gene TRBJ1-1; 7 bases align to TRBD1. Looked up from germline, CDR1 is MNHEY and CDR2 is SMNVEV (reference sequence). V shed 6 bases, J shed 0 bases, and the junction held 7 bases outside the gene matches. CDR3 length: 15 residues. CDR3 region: CASSHRGGVNTEAFF. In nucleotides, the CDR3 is TGTGCCAGCAGCCACAGGGGCGGGGTGAACACTGAAGCTTTCTTT.

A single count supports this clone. The CDR3 sequence: CASSPTGLAGDHNEQFF. DNA of the CDR3: TGTGCCAGCAGCCCTACCGGACTAGCGGGGGACCACAATGAGCAGTTCTTC. V and J are TRBV9 and TRBJ2-1; 13 bases fit TRBD2. CDR3 length: 17 amino acids. Unmatched junction bases numbered 9, after V lost 4 bases and J lost 5 bases. Per the germline V gene, CDR1 is SGDLS and CDR2 is YYNGEE. Using reference TRBV9 and TRBJ2-1 for the parts outside the CDR3, the full variable domain is DSGVTQTPKHLITATGQRVTLRCSPRSGDLSVYWYQQSLDQGLQFLIQYYNGEERAKGNILERFSAQQFPDLHSELNLSSLELGDSALYFCASSPTGLAGDHNEQFFGPGTRLTVL.

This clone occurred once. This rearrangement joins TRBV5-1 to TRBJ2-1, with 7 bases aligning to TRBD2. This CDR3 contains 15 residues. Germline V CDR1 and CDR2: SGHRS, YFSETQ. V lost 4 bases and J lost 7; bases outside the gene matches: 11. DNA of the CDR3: TGCGCCAGCAGCCCGGATGGACTAGGTTTGAATGAGCAGTTCTTC. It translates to CASSPDGLGLNEQFF. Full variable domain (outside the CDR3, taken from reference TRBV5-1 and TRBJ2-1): KAGVTQTPRYLIKTRGQQVTLSCSPISGHRSVSWYQQTPGQGLQFLFEYFSETQRNKGNFPGRFSGRQFSNSRSEMNVSTLELGDSALYLCASSPDGLGLNEQFFGPGTRLTVL.

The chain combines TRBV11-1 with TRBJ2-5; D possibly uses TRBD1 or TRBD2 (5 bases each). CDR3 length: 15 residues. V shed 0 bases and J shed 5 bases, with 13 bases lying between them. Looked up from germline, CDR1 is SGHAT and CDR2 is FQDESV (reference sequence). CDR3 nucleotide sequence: TGTGCCAGCAGCTTAGCCGGGACCCCCCGGGAGACCCAGTACTTC. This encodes CASSLAGTPRETQYF.

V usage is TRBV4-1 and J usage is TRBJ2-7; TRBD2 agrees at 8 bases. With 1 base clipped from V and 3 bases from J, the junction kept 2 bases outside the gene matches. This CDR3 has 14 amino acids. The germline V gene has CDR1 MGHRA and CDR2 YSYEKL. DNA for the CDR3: TGCGCCAGCAGCCAAGTCGGGGGGGACTACGAGCAGTACTTC. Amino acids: CASSQVGGDYEQYF.